The 12 T cell receptor beta chains presented below share a single source sample, sequenced in a study of technical replicates of blood from a handful of donors. The data were produced by immunoSEQ multiplex PCR, yet TCRdb's version contains in-frame clones alone and is incomplete. This table has about 81,000 clones, about 96% appearing once. Sequenced input: T cells isolated from PBMCs. These receptors all stem from a human donor in good health.

This chain joins TRBV4-1 and TRBJ1-2; no reliable D call. The V end lost 0 bases, the J end lost 4 bases, and 6 bases lay between the germline ends. The CDR3 consists of 13 residues. Germline CDR1 MGHRA, CDR2 YSYEKL. CDR3 bases: TGCGCCAGCAGCCAAGAGAACGGCTATGGCTACACCTTC. Amino acids: CASSQENGYGYTF.

The V call is TRBV7-6, the J call TRBJ2-7; a possible D gene is TRBD1 (6 bases). Trimming removed 4 bases at V and 2 bases at J, with 12 bases between. The CDR3 has 14 residues. In germline, CDR1 is SGHVS, CDR2 FNYEAQ. The CDR3 DNA is TGTGCCAGCAGCTCGACAGGAAACCCCTACGAGCAGTACTTC. This translates into CASSSTGNPYEQYF.

CDR3 coding DNA: TGTGCCAGTAGTGGGCGGGAGTTTAACACTGAAGCTTTCTTT. Its protein product is CASSGREFNTEAFF. V is TRBV19 and J is TRBJ1-1; D remains ambiguous. This CDR3 is built from 14 residues. The V end lost 5 bases, the J end lost 2 bases, and 12 bases lay between the germline ends. CDR1 is LNHDA and CDR2 is SQIVND in the germline V gene (reference sequence).

This chain joins TRBV27 and TRBJ2-3; 7 bases agree with TRBD1. The CDR3 consists of 16 residues. Germline trimming cut 5 bases from V and 4 bases from J; bases unmatched to any gene: 12. From germline, CDR1 is MNHEY and CDR2 SMNVEV (reference sequence). CDR3: CASSPGTAILSDTQYF. For the CDR3, the DNA is TGTGCCAGCAGTCCAGGGACAGCCATTCTCTCAGATACGCAGTATTTT.

The V call is TRBV9, the J call TRBJ2-2; D is possibly TRBD1 (5 bases). V dropped 3 bases and J dropped 3 bases, with 12 bases sitting between them. Germline-derived CDR1 and CDR2 are SGDLS and YYNGEE. The CDR3 has 15 amino acids. CDR3 region: CASSAQGADTGELFF. The CDR3 DNA reads as TGTGCCAGCAGCGCCCAAGGGGCGGACACCGGGGAGCTGTTTTTT.

The CDR3 loop is CASSQSPGQGRGNSPLHF. As DNA, the CDR3 is TGCGCCAGCAGCCAATCCCCGGGACAGGGCCGGGGGAATTCACCCCTCCACTTT. The rearrangement links TRBV5-1 to TRBJ1-6, with 9 bases fitting TRBD1. V was pared by 4 bases and J by 7 bases, with 15 bases of the junction left unmatched. CDR1 and CDR2 from the germline V gene are SGHRS and YFSETQ. The CDR3 has 18 amino acids.

The chain couples TRBV15 to TRBJ2-3, with D possibly being TRBD2 (5 bases). CDR3 length equals 17 residues. The germline V gene has CDR1 LNHNV and CDR2 YYDKDF (reference sequence). The V and J ends lost 0 bases and 0 bases respectively, with 13 bases between them. CDR3 DNA sequence: TGTGCCACCAGCAGAGATGGTCGGGGTGTGAGCACAGATACGCAGTATTTT. It specifies CATSRDGRGVSTDTQYF.

This sequence joins TRBV13 and TRBJ2-7; 7 bases map to TRBD2. Trimming at V came to 0 bases and at J to 3 bases, leaving 11 bases not matched to a gene. Germline V gene sequence: CDR1 PRHDT, CDR2 FYEKMQ (reference sequence). The CDR3 totals 17 residues. CDR3: CASSLGERVGLDYEQYF. CDR3 bases: TGTGCCAGCAGCTTAGGAGAAAGAGTAGGACTAGACTACGAGCAGTACTTC.

V usage is TRBV7-3 and J usage is TRBJ1-1; D might be TRBD1 (5 bases). Germline CDR1 reads SGHTA; CDR2 reads FQGTGA. The length of the CDR3 is 13 residues. V was shortened by 5 bases and J by 6 bases, with 13 bases between the two germline ends. The CDR3 nucleotides read TGTGCCAGCAGCCCGGAAGGGGTTCCTGAAGCTTTCTTT. Residues: CASSPEGVPEAFF. Based on the CDR3 plus reference TRBV7-3 and TRBJ1-1, the full variable domain is GAGVSQTPSNKVTEKGKYVELRCDPISGHTALYWYRQSLGQGPEFLIYFQGTGAADDSGLPNDRFFAVRPEGSVSTLKIQRTERGDSAVYLCASSPEGVPEAFFGQGTRLTVV.

V gene TRBV6-1 combines with J gene TRBJ1-5; D uncertain. The CDR3 runs to 14 residues. The V end was cut by 4 bases, the J end by 7 bases, with 14 bases between. Germline CDR1 and CDR2: MNHNS and SASEGT. CDR3 protein: CASSVSQDSQPQHF. In nucleotides, the CDR3 is TGTGCCAGCAGTGTTTCCCAGGATTCGCAGCCCCAGCATTTT.

This clone has a single count. V gene TRBV7-8 combines with J gene TRBJ2-7; D gene uncertain. V lost 0 bases to trimming and J lost 2 bases, with 14 bases between them. CDR1 SGHVS and CDR2 FQNEAQ come from the germline V gene. This CDR3 is built from 16 residues. The CDR3 region has the DNA TGTGCCAGCAGCTTAGCTAGGCTGGAGTATCCCTACGAGCAGTACTTC. It is translated as CASSLARLEYPYEQYF.

This clone was seen a single time. This rearrangement joins TRBV5-1 to TRBJ2-1; 8 bases are shared with TRBD2. This CDR3 is built from 15 residues. V lost 2 bases and J lost 8; bases outside the gene matches: 9. Germline V gene data show CDR1 as SGHRS and CDR2 as YFSETQ. CDR3: CASSLVGAGVDEQFF. The CDR3 DNA reads as TGCGCCAGCAGCTTAGTAGGAGCGGGAGTCGATGAGCAGTTCTTC.